The next 15 T cell receptor beta chains were all read from a single sample in a study of neurological immune-mediated disorders (dated by TCRdb to about 2019). Preparation of the library involved 5' RACE. Sequencing used an Illumina HiSeq 2500. TCRdb redid the processing of the public reads, applying fastp at Q25 and MiXCR, and retained in-frame beta chains. Every distinct CDR3 protein forms one entry, paired with its most common genes and DNA. This sample is represented by about 71,000 distinct CDR3 sequences; around 3.1% of them were singletons. The ten largest clones represent more than 3% of the sample. Specimen: PBMCs. All receptors derive from a man aged 35 to 55 with multiple sclerosis.

This clonotype has ten or more counts. The chain combines TRBV11-2 with TRBJ1-3, with a weak D call TRBD1 (5 bases). Germline CDR1 is SGHAT and CDR2 is FQNNGV. V lost 5 bases and J lost 0, with 17 bases in between. CDR3 length: 17 amino acids. The CDR3 DNA is TGTGCCAGCAGCCCCCGGCTCAGGGAGAACTCTGGAAACACCATATATTTT. It yields the protein CASSPRLRENSGNTIYF.

This clonotype has at least ten counts. The V call is TRBV7-6, the J call TRBJ1-1, with D possibly being TRBD1 (5 bases). The V end lost 5 bases, the J end lost 5 bases, and 18 bases lay between the germline ends. Germline V CDR1 and CDR2: SGHVS, FNYEAQ. This CDR3 has 15 residues. The CDR3: CASSASTGARTEAFF. The CDR3, as DNA: TGTGCCAGCAGCGCATCAACTGGGGCCCGGACTGAAGCTTTCTTT.

In this sample, this clonotype turned up many times. V is TRBV7-2 and J is TRBJ1-2; TRBD1 might be the D (6 bases). The CDR3 has 14 amino acids. In germline, CDR1 is SGHTA, CDR2 FQGNSA. Between the trimmed V and J ends, which lost 7 bases and 6 bases, there was a span of 18 bases. The CDR3 loop reads CASIPRLGADGYTF. The DNA for the CDR3 is TGTGCCAGCATCCCCAGGCTGGGGGCGGATGGCTACACCTTC. Based on the CDR3 plus reference TRBV7-2 and TRBJ1-2, the full variable domain is GAGVSQSPSNKVTEKGKDVELRCDPISGHTALYWYRQSLGQGLEFLIYFQGNSAPDKSGLPSDRFSAERTGGSVSTLTIQRTQQEDSAVYLCASIPRLGADGYTFGSGTRLTVV.

This clonotype appeared many times. The chain has TRBV5-1 and TRBJ1-1; TRBD1 is a possible D gene (6 bases). This CDR3 spans 16 amino acids. The V gene lost 1 base and the J gene lost 0 bases, with 13 bases spanning the gap. The germline gives CDR1 SGHRS, CDR2 YFSETQ. The CDR3 region is CASSLMGGPMNTEAFF. CDR3 DNA sequence: TGCGCCAGCAGCTTGATGGGGGGGCCGATGAACACTGAAGCTTTCTTT.

On this clonotype itself: This CDR3 fails to terminate in the conserved phenylalanine or tryptophan, so it likely reflects a read error. This chain connects TRBV5-1 to TRBJ2-5, with D perhaps TRBD1 (6 bases). Germline values: CDR1 SGHRS, CDR2 YFSETQ. The CDR3 is 15 residues long. CDR3 sequence reads: CASSYPQGDQETQYL. The CDR3 DNA reads TGCGCCAGTAGCTACCCACAGGGTGACCAAGAGACCCAGTACCTC.

The table lists this clonotype with many counts. The chain employs TRBV20-1 and TRBJ2-2, with D hard to call. Germline V lookup: CDR1 DFQATT, CDR2 SNEGSKA (reference sequence). CDR3 length equals 17 residues. The V gene lost 1 base and the J gene lost 4 bases, with 19 bases spanning the gap. Written as DNA, the CDR3 is TGCAGTGCTAGAGGGGGTCCAGGAACTCTTCCCACCGGGGAGCTGTTTTTT. The encoded protein is CSARGGPGTLPTGELFF.

This clonotype has ten or more counts. The J gene is TRBJ2-3, the V gene TRBV10-2, with D possibly being TRBD2 (5 bases). The germline V gene encodes CDR1 WSHSY and CDR2 SAAADI. Trimming pared 0 bases from V and 1 base from J, leaving 17 bases between. The CDR3 extends over 18 amino acids. CDR3 in DNA: TGCGCCAGCAGTGAGTCGAGGACCTCCCGGGGTGGCACAGATACGCAGTATTTT. Protein sequence: CASSESRTSRGGTDTQYF.

This clonotype was counted many times. As DNA, the CDR3 is TGTGCCAGCAGCTTCAGGGTTCCCACAGATACGCAGTATTTT. Translating gives CASSFRVPTDTQYF. The rearrangement links TRBV5-6 to TRBJ2-3; D may be TRBD1 (5 bases). With 2 bases removed from V and 2 bases from J, the gap between germline ends came to 9 bases. The CDR3 covers 14 residues. CDR1 is SGHDT and CDR2 is YYEEEE in the germline V gene.

This clonotype was seen many times. V gene TRBV5-5 combines with J gene TRBJ1-2; D possibly corresponds to TRBD1 (5 bases). CDR1 is SGHKS, CDR2 YYEKEE, per germline (reference sequence). CDR3 length equals 14 residues. Trimming took off 0 bases at V and 6 bases at J, with 12 bases between the two ends. In nucleotides, the CDR3 is TGTGCCAGCAGCTTGGCTCCCAGGGACCATGGCTACACCTTC. Translation: CASSLAPRDHGYTF.

This clonotype appeared many times. This chain connects TRBV10-3 to TRBJ2-3, with unresolved D. Germline-derived CDR1 and CDR2 are ENHRY and SYGVKD. Trimming cost V 3 bases and J 1 base, with 8 bases left between them. This CDR3 contains 14 residues. CDR3 DNA sequence: TGTGCCATCAGTGACTCGGGTCGCACAGATACGCAGTATTTT. Translating it yields CAISDSGRTDTQYF.

This clonotype was counted ten times or more. The chain is built from TRBV7-9 and TRBJ2-3; 10 nucleotides align to TRBD2. The CDR3 length is 16 residues. The junction had 4 bases not matched to a gene; V was cut back by 3 bases and J by 1 base. Per the germline V gene, CDR1 is SEHNR and CDR2 is FQNEAQ (reference sequence). CDR3 sequence reads: CASSLERGGRTDTQYF. The CDR3 DNA reads TGTGCCAGCAGCTTGGAGCGGGGGGGCCGCACAGATACGCAGTATTTT.

This clonotype was observed at least ten times. V gene TRBV5-1 combines with J gene TRBJ2-1, with TRBD2 matching 8 bases. V lost 4 bases and J lost 1; bases outside the gene matches: 7. The length of the CDR3 is 16 residues. Germline V CDR1 and CDR2: SGHRS, YFSETQ. The CDR3 protein is CASSQNPSGSYNEQFF. The DNA for the CDR3 is TGCGCCAGCAGCCAAAATCCTAGCGGGTCCTACAATGAGCAGTTCTTC.

This clonotype has at least ten counts. This chain links TRBV5-1 with TRBJ2-3; 7 positions match TRBD2. In germline, CDR1 is SGHRS, CDR2 YFSETQ. Trimming removed 4 bases from V and 6 bases from J; junction bases left unmatched: 5. The CDR3 is made up of 13 amino acids. The CDR3 reads CASSGGVIDTQYF. CDR3 nucleotide sequence: TGCGCCAGCAGCGGGGGGGTTATCGATACGCAGTATTTT. Combining the CDR3 with reference TRBV5-1 and TRBJ2-3 gives the whole variable domain KAGVTQTPRYLIKTRGQQVTLSCSPISGHRSVSWYQQTPGQGLQFLFEYFSETQRNKGNFPGRFSGRQFSNSRSEMNVSTLELGDSALYLCASSGGVIDTQYFGPGTRLTVL.

This clonotype was recorded at least ten times. V gene TRBV5-1 combines with J gene TRBJ2-3; D not resolved. Deletions cut 1 base from V and 0 bases from J, with 9 bases between. Germline V gene data show CDR1 as SGHRS and CDR2 as YFSETQ. There are 15 residues in the CDR3. CDR3 sequence: CASSLMGFSTDTQYF. DNA for the CDR3: TGCGCCAGCAGCTTGATGGGGTTTAGCACAGATACGCAGTATTTT.

About this clonotype itself: Since a much larger clone is just one base distant, this may be a read error. The gene calls are TRBV7-2 and TRBJ1-1, with no clear D. The CDR3 totals 14 residues. With 4 bases removed from V and 3 bases from J, the gap between germline ends came to 12 bases. CDR1 and CDR2 from the germline V gene are SGHTA and FQGNSA. The CDR3 spells CASSYRATDTEAFF. The CDR3 DNA is TGTGCCAGCAGCTATCGAGCCACCGACACTGAAGCTTTCTTT.